A selection of T cell receptor beta chains follows, all from one sample in a study of identifying expanded T cells in peripheral blood. The protocol was immunoSEQ multiplex PCR, while the TCRdb copy is restricted to in-frame clones and leaves out a portion. This sample has tens of thousands of clones; 88% occur once, and the top ten carry approximately 5.3%. Sequences were obtained from blood. The receptors were sampled from a person aged 18 to 70 in good health. The CDR3 runs from the conserved cysteine through the conserved F or W. Each record gives: clone size, J gene, D gene, V gene, CDR3 protein, CDR3 DNA. D genes are given only for firm matches. Not all rows give a size; the values are once, few, many and, for expanded clones, a class.

>.|TRBJ2-2|.|TRBV2
CASSEQGNTGELFF
TGTGCCAGCAGTGAACAGGGGAACACCGGGGAGCTGTTTTTT
>.|TRBJ2-1|.|TRBV6-5
CASSLASSSYNEQFF
TGTGCCAGCAGTCTAGCGTCTAGCTCCTACAATGAGCAGTTCTTC
>.|TRBJ1-6|.|TRBV7-9
CASSLGSNYNSPLHF
TGTGCCAGCAGCTTGGGCAGCAACTATAATTCACCCCTCCACTTT
>.|TRBJ2-6|.|TRBV2
CASSPDSSGANVLTF
TGTGCCAGCAGCCCAGACAGCTCTGGGGCCAACGTCCTGACTTTC
>.|TRBJ2-7|.|TRBV6-7
CASVLDKRPSYEQYF
TGTGCCAGCGTCCTTGATAAGCGACCCTCCTACGAGCAGTACTTC
>.|TRBJ2-5|TRBD1|TRBV12-5
CASGGQGIETQYF
TGTGCTAGTGGGGGACAGGGTATAGAGACCCAGTACTTC
>few|TRBJ2-7|.|TRBV7-2
CASSSYRVAGEQYF
TGTGCCAGCAGCTCATACCGGGTGGCGGGAGAGCAGTACTTC
>few|TRBJ1-2|TRBD1|TRBV7-9
CASSFVGTDDYGYTF
TGTGCCAGCAGCTTCGTTGGGACAGATGACTATGGCTACACCTTC
>.|TRBJ1-2|TRBD1|TRBV2
CASSEGRSTGGFQYGYTF
TGTGCCAGCAGTGAGGGGAGGTCGACAGGGGGCTTTCAATATGGCTACACCTTC
>.|TRBJ1-1|.|TRBV5-4
CASSSRGSRTEAFF
TGTGCCAGCAGCTCAAGAGGGTCACGCACTGAAGCTTTCTTT
>.|TRBJ1-6|.|TRBV15
CATSRDRPNSPLHF
TGTGCCACCAGCAGAGATCGCCCAAATTCACCCCTCCACTTT
>.|TRBJ2-7|TRBD2|TRBV7-2
CASSPTGTSGSLWREQYF
TGTGCCAGCAGCCCAACCGGGACTAGCGGGAGCCTGTGGCGAGAGCAGTACTTC
>.|TRBJ2-7|.|TRBV21-1
CASSKKSPRGRSEQYF
TGTGCCAGCAGCAAAAAGAGCCCTCGGGGCCGGAGCGAGCAGTACTTC
>.|TRBJ1-2|TRBD1|TRBV12-5
CASGPLPGQGIYRYTF
TGTGCTAGTGGTCCACTCCCGGGACAGGGCATATATCGCTACACCTTC
>.|TRBJ2-7|.|TRBV14
CASSQGWGYEQYF
TGTGCCAGCAGCCAAGGGTGGGGGTACGAGCAGTACTTC
>.|TRBJ2-3|.|TRBV19
CASSTTAMITDTQYF
TGTGCCAGTAGTACCACGGCCATGATCACAGATACGCAGTATTTT
>.|TRBJ2-1|TRBD2|TRBV18
CASSAEGRLAGNNEQFF
TGTGCCAGCTCGGCTGAGGGGAGACTAGCGGGTAACAATGAGCAGTTCTTC
>few|TRBJ1-2|.|TRBV4-2
CASSLNGIGGYTF
TGTGCCAGCAGCCTCAACGGGATTGGAGGCTACACCTTC
>.|TRBJ2-6|.|TRBV25-1
CASSEYSTSGANVLTF
TGTGCCAGCAGTGAATATAGCACTTCCGGGGCCAACGTCCTGACTTTC
>.|TRBJ2-2|.|TRBV7-9
CASSLLVGTGELFF
TGTGCCAGCAGCTTACTCGTCGGCACCGGGGAGCTGTTTTTT
>once|TRBJ2-5|.|TRBV27
CASAELQGRPETQYF
TGTGCCAGCGCGGAACTACAGGGGAGGCCAGAGACCCAGTACTTC
>.|TRBJ2-1|TRBD2|TRBV2
CASSFGASGSNDEQFF
TGTGCCAGCAGTTTCGGAGCTAGCGGGAGTAACGATGAGCAGTTCTTC
>.|TRBJ1-2|TRBD1|TRBV10-3
CAISKEPTTGNYGYTF
TGTGCCATCAGTAAGGAGCCCACGACAGGGAACTATGGCTACACCTTC
>.|TRBJ2-1|TRBD2|TRBV19
CASSIRAGGPNEQFF
TGTGCCAGTAGTATCAGAGCGGGAGGGCCGAATGAGCAGTTCTTC
>.|TRBJ1-2|.|TRBV7-9
CASSLAGSTYGYTF
TGTGCCAGCAGCTTAGCGGGGTCTACCTATGGCTACACCTTC
>.|TRBJ2-5|.|TRBV18
CASSPTDEGETQYF
TGTGCCAGCTCACCGACGGATGAGGGAGAGACCCAGTACTTC
>.|TRBJ2-5|TRBD1|TRBV5-6
CASSLGQGVFETQYF
TGTGCCAGCAGCTTGGGGCAGGGGGTCTTCGAGACCCAGTACTTC
>.|TRBJ1-2|.|TRBV6-5
CASSGGGGNYGYTF
TGTGCCAGCAGTGGCGGGGGGGGGAACTATGGCTACACCTTC